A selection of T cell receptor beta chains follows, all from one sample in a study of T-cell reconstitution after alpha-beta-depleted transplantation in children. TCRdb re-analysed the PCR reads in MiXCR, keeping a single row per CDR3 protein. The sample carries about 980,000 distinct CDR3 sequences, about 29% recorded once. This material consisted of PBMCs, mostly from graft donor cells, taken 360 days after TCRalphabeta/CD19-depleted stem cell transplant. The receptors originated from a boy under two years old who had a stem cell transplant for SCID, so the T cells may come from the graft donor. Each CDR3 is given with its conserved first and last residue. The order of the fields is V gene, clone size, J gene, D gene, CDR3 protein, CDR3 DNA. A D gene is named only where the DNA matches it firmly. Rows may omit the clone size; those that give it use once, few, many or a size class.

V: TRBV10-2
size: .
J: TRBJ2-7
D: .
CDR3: CASREGQNFPYEQYF
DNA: TGCGCCAGCAGGGAGGGACAGAATTTCCCCTACGAGCAGTACTTC

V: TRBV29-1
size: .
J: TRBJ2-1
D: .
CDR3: CSVPLTVLSSYNEQFF
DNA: TGCAGCGTCCCCCTTACGGTGTTGAGCTCCTACAATGAGCAGTTCTTC

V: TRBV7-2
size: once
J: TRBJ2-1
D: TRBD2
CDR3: CASRPPGLAGGYNEQFF
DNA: TGTGCCAGCAGGCCTCCGGGACTAGCGGGCGGATACAATGAGCAGTTCTTC

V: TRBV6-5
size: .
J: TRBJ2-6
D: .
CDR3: CASSYDRFSGANVLTF
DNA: TGTGCCAGCAGTTACGACAGATTCTCTGGGGCCAACGTCCTGACTTTC

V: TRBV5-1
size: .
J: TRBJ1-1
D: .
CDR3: CASSFYIRGEAFF
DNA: TGCGCCAGCAGCTTTTACATCAGAGGGGAAGCTTTCTTT

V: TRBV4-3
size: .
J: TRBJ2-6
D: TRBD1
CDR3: CASSQEDRATSGANVLTF
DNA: TGCGCCAGCAGCCAAGAGGACAGGGCTACCTCTGGGGCCAACGTCCTGACTTTC

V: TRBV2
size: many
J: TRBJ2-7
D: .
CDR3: CASSEPGKGSEQYF
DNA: TGTGCCAGCAGTGAACCAGGGAAGGGTTCCGAGCAGTACTTC

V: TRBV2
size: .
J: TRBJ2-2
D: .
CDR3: CASKSSVNTGELFF
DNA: TGTGCCAGCAAGAGTTCAGTGAACACCGGGGAGCTGTTTTTT

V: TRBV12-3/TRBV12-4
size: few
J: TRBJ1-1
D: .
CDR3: CASIPLSGFEAFF
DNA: TGTGCCAGCATACCGTTGTCGGGTTTTGAAGCTTTCTTT

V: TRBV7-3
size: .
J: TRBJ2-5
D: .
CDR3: CASSASGRETQYF
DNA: TGTGCCAGCAGCGCATCAGGGAGAGAGACCCAGTACTTC

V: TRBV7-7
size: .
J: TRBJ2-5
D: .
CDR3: CASSRDAARGTQYF
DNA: TGTGCCAGCAGCCGGGACGCCGCCCGGGGGACCCAGTACTTC

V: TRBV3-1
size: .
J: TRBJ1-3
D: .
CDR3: CASSQWLADTIYF
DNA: TGTGCCAGCAGCCAATGGCTAGCCGACACCATATATTTT

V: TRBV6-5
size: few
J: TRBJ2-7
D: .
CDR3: CASSYSGGLEQYF
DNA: TGTGCCAGCAGTTACTCGGGAGGCCTCGAGCAGTACTTC

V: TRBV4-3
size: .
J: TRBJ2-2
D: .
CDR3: CASSPSKGATGELFF
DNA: TGCGCCAGCAGCCCAAGTAAAGGGGCCACCGGGGAGCTGTTTTTT

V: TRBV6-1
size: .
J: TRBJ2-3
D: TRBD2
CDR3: CASRRAGGRTDTQYF
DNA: TGTGCCAGCAGGAGAGCGGGGGGACGTACAGATACGCAGTATTTT

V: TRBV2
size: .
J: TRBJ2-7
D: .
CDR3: CASIMYQGGYEQYF
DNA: TGTGCCAGCATTATGTACCAAGGTGGCTACGAGCAGTACTTC

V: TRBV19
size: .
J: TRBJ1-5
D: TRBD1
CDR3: CASSIRQGNQPQHF
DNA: TGTGCCAGTAGTATAAGACAGGGAAACCAGCCCCAGCATTTT

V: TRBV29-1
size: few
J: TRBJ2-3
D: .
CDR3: CSVQTGTQYF
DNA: TGCAGCGTTCAGACTGGTACGCAGTATTTT

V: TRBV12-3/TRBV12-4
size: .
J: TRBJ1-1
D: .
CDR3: CASTTGGGALNTEAFF
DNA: TGTGCCAGCACCACTGGCGGGGGGGCCCTGAACACTGAAGCTTTCTTT

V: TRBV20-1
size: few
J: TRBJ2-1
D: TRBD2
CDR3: CSAPNPASGGYNEQFF
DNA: TGCAGTGCTCCCAACCCTGCTAGCGGGGGATACAATGAGCAGTTCTTC

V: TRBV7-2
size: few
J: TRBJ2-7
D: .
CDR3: CASSLRAGTEQYF
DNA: TGTGCCAGCAGCTTACGGGCAGGCACCGAGCAGTACTTC

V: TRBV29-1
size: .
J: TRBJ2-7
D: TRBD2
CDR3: CSATPGGYEQYF
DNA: TGCAGCGCCACCCCGGGGGGATACGAGCAGTACTTC

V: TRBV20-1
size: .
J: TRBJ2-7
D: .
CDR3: CSARKRVSYEQYF
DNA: TGCAGTGCTAGAAAACGGGTGTCCTACGAGCAGTACTTC

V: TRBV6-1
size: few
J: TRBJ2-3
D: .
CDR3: CASSEEPRADTDTQYF
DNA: TGTGCCAGCAGTGAAGAGCCCAGGGCGGACACAGATACGCAGTATTTT

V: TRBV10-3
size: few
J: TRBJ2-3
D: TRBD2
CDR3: CAISEFGGGSNTQYF
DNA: TGTGCCATCAGTGAGTTTGGCGGGGGATCGAATACGCAGTATTTT

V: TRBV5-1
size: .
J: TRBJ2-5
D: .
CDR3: CASSPDKRTQYF
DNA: TGCGCCAGCAGCCCGGATAAGCGGACCCAGTACTTC

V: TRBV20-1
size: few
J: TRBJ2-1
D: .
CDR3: CSALRYNEQFF
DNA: TGCAGTGCACTTCGATACAATGAGCAGTTCTTC

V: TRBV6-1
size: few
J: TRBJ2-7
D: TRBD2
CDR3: CASSAPGLPYEQYF
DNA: TGTGCCAGCAGTGCGCCGGGACTACCTTACGAGCAGTACTTC

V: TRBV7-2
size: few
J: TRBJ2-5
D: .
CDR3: CASSDGLQETQYF
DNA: TGTGCCAGCAGCGACGGACTTCAAGAGACCCAGTACTTC

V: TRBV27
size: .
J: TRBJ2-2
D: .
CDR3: CASSFDPGENTGELFF
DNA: TGTGCCAGCAGTTTCGACCCGGGAGAGAACACCGGGGAGCTGTTTTTT

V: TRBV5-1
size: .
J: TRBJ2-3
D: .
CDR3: CASSLVPGVADTQYF
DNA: TGCGCCAGCAGCTTGGTTCCGGGAGTGGCAGATACGCAGTATTTT

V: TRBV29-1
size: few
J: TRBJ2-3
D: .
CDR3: CSVEGLITDTQYF
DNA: TGCAGCGTTGAGGGGCTGATCACAGATACGCAGTATTTT

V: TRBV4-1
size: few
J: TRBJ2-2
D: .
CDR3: CASSQDAGRNTGELFF
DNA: TGCGCCAGCAGCCAAGATGCCGGGCGGAACACCGGGGAGCTGTTTTTT

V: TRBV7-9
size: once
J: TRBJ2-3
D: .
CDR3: CASRIQQGPPLNTQYF
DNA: TGTGCCAGCAGGATTCAACAGGGACCTCCTCTAAATACGCAGTATTTT

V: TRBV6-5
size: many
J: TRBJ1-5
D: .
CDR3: CASSRDGGQPQHF
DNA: TGTGCCAGCAGCCGGGACGGGGGACAGCCCCAGCATTTT

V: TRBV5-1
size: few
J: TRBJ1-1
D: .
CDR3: CASSFGLRGVDTEAFF
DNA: TGCGCCAGCAGTTTCGGGCTCAGAGGGGTGGACACTGAAGCTTTCTTT

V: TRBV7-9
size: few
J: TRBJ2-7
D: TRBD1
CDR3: CASSAFNRGHSPYEQYF
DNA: TGTGCCAGCAGCGCCTTTAACAGGGGGCACAGCCCCTACGAGCAGTACTTC

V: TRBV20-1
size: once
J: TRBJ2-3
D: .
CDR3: CSARSIGQRTSTDTQYF
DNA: TGCAGTGCTAGGAGCATTGGACAGCGTACTAGCACAGATACGCAGTATTTT

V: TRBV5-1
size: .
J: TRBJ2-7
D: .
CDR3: CASSVGVEYEQYF
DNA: TGCGCCAGCAGCGTCGGGGTCGAATACGAGCAGTACTTC

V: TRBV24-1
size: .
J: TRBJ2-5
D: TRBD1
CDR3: CATSRTGAKGGQYF
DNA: TGTGCCACCAGTAGGACAGGGGCGAAAGGAGGCCAGTACTTC

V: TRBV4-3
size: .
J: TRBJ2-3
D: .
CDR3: CASSQDTSQGTDTQYF
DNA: TGCGCCAGCAGCCAAGATACGAGTCAGGGCACAGATACGCAGTATTTT

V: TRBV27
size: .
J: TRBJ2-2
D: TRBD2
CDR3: CASSPRSSGGGPNTGELFF
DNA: TGTGCCAGCAGCCCTAGGTCTAGCGGGGGGGGCCCGAACACCGGGGAGCTGTTTTTT

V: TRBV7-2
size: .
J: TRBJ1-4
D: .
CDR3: CASSSRRGANEKLFF
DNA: TGTGCCAGCAGCTCCAGGAGGGGTGCTAATGAAAAACTGTTTTTT

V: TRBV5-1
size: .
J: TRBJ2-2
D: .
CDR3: CASSLAVWGLDTGELFF
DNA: TGCGCCAGCAGCTTGGCAGTTTGGGGCCTAGACACCGGGGAGCTGTTTTTT

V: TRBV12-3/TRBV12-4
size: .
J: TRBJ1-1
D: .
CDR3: CASSSRDKGFKAFF
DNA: TGTGCCAGCAGTTCCCGGGACAAGGGCTTTAAAGCTTTCTTT